These 25 T cell receptor beta chains came from one sample sequenced in a study of blood T cell repertoires in COVID-19. Profiling relied on immunoSEQ multiplex PCR, and the TCRdb table lists in-frame clones only, not all of them. The sample gives around 140,000 clones, roughly 79% of which show up once; about 8% is in the top ten. Sequenced input: peripheral blood. The receptors derive from a woman aged 60 to 75 with active or convalescent COVID-19.

This clone was detected once. V and J are TRBV5-1 and TRBJ1-4; 10 bases fit TRBD1. CDR1 and CDR2 (germline): SGHRS, YFSETQ. This CDR3 spans 15 amino acids. Trimming removed 4 bases from V and 8 bases from J; junction bases left unmatched: 8. The CDR3 nucleotides read TGCGCCAGCAGCAAGACAGGGGGCGTTGGAGAAAAACTGTTTTTT. This translates into CASSKTGGVGEKLFF.

The V gene is TRBV19, the J gene TRBJ1-5; 7 positions agree with TRBD1. The CDR3 is 15 amino acids. V lost 7 bases and J lost 1; bases outside the gene matches: 7. Germline-derived CDR1 and CDR2 are LNHDA and SQIVND (reference sequence). The CDR3 bases are TGTGCCAGTACCGGATACAGGGGAAGCAATCAGCCCCAGCATTTT. Its protein product is CASTGYRGSNQPQHF.

This clone was seen a handful of times. At the DNA level, this CDR3 is encoded by other sequences in the same sample as well. The rearrangement links TRBV14 to TRBJ2-1, with 10 nucleotides matching TRBD2. This CDR3 is built from 16 residues. CDR1 and CDR2 (germline): SGHDN, FVKESK. The J segment lost 5 bases and the V segment lost 1 base, leaving 5 bases of the junction unmatched. The CDR3 DNA sequence: TGTGCCAGCAGCCAAGCTCCGGGACTAGCGCACAATGAGCAGTTCTTC. Its translation: CASSQAPGLAHNEQFF. Looking up the rest from reference TRBV14 and TRBJ2-1 gives the full variable domain: EAGVTQFPSHSVIEKGQTVTLRCDPISGHDNLYWYRRVMGKEIKFLLHFVKESKQDESGMPNNRFLAERTGGTYSTLKVQPAELEDSGVYFCASSQAPGLAHNEQFFGPGTRLTVL.

The chain combines TRBV6-1 with TRBJ1-1, with D tentatively TRBD1 (5 bases). From germline, CDR1 is MNHNS and CDR2 SASEGT. The CDR3 is 15 amino acids. Trimming took off 0 bases at V and 3 bases at J, with 11 bases between the two ends. CDR3 DNA sequence: TGTGCCAGCAGTGAAGCGCTGGGGGGTTACACTGAAGCTTTCTTT. This sequence encodes CASSEALGGYTEAFF.

This sequence joins TRBV19 and TRBJ2-5; D is undetermined. Trimming shortened V by 1 base and J by 2 bases, and 11 bases separated the two germline ends. Germline V gives CDR1 LNHDA, CDR2 SQIVND (reference sequence). There are 15 residues in the CDR3. The CDR3 reads CASSIGRGTQETQYF. In DNA, the CDR3 is TGTGCCAGTAGTATAGGGCGCGGTACTCAAGAGACCCAGTACTTC.

The chain carries TRBV2 and TRBJ1-1; 7 nucleotides match TRBD1. The CDR3 consists of 13 residues. Germline loops: CDR1 SNHLY, CDR2 FYNNEI. Trimming took 3 bases from V and 5 from J; bases not matched to a gene: 3. The CDR3 DNA is TGTGCCAGCAGTGAGACAGGGAGAACTGAAGCTTTCTTT. Protein product: CASSETGRTEAFF.

The V gene is TRBV10-1, the J gene TRBJ2-3; maybe TRBD1 (5 bases). CDR1 is WNHNN and CDR2 is SYGVQD in the germline V gene (reference sequence). This CDR3 has 14 residues. The germline V and J ends were trimmed by 2 bases and 0 bases, with 6 bases remaining between them. In DNA, the CDR3 is TGCGCCAGCAGTGAGGACAGTAGCACAGATACGCAGTATTTT. As protein: CASSEDSSTDTQYF.

The rearrangement joins TRBV6-1 to TRBJ2-2, with TRBD2 as a possible D gene (6 bases). This CDR3 is 15 amino acids long. The V end was cut by 1 base, the J end by 4 bases, with 10 bases between. Germline V lookup: CDR1 MNHNS, CDR2 SASEGT. The CDR3 region has the DNA TGTGCCAGCAGTGAAGGGGCCGGGGGCACCGGGGAGCTGTTTTTT. Residues: CASSEGAGGTGELFF.

J is TRBJ1-4 and V is TRBV28, with TRBD1 matching 8 bases. V was pared by 7 bases and J by 8 bases, with 21 bases of the junction left unmatched. This CDR3 contains 18 residues. CDR1 and CDR2 from the germline V gene are MDHEN and SYDVKM. CDR3 in amino acids: CASTLAGGTGNEGEKLFF. The CDR3 DNA reads TGTGCCAGCACCCTCGCAGGGGGCACGGGGAATGAAGGGGAAAAACTGTTTTTT.

The chain carries TRBV6-5 and TRBJ1-5; tentative D call: TRBD1 (5 bases). Germline assignment: CDR1 MNHEY and CDR2 SVGAGI. This CDR3 has 14 residues. V was clipped by 6 bases and J by 7 bases, with 16 bases between them. DNA for the CDR3: TGTGCCAGCAGCGACGCAGGGAGGCTACAGCCCCAGCATTTT. Translated, it gives CASSDAGRLQPQHF.

V usage is TRBV27 and J usage is TRBJ2-7; 9 positions agree with TRBD2. CDR1 and CDR2 from the germline V gene are MNHEY and SMNVEV (reference sequence). Unmatched junction bases numbered 4, after V lost 5 bases and J lost 2 bases. The CDR3 length is 14 residues. The CDR3 DNA is TGTGCCAGCAGTCCTGGGACTAGCCCCTACGAGCAGTACTTC. Encoded protein: CASSPGTSPYEQYF.

The chain carries TRBV7-2 and TRBJ2-5; tentatively, D is TRBD1 (6 bases). Trimming shortened V by 5 bases and J by 5 bases, and 15 bases separated the two germline ends. In germline, CDR1 is SGHTA, CDR2 FQGNSA. The CDR3 is 14 amino acids. The CDR3, as DNA: TGTGCCAGCAGCCCAGGGCAGGGGAAGGAGACCCAGTACTTC. Encoded protein: CASSPGQGKETQYF.

In its sample, this clone was seen once. The rearrangement uses TRBV10-1 and TRBJ1-5; D possibly corresponds to TRBD1 (6 bases). Per the germline V gene, CDR1 is WNHNN and CDR2 is SYGVQD (reference sequence). The V end lost 0 bases, the J end lost 1 base, and 10 bases lay between the germline ends. This CDR3 is 16 amino acids long. CDR3 region: CASSESPQGSNQPQHF. DNA for the CDR3: TGCGCCAGCAGTGAGTCGCCACAGGGAAGCAATCAGCCCCAGCATTTT.

This rearrangement joins TRBV6-5 to TRBJ2-7, with D possibly matching TRBD1 (5 bases). CDR3 length equals 15 residues. Germline CDR1 MNHEY, CDR2 SVGAGI. V lost 6 bases and J 2 bases, leaving 17 bases between the germline ends. CDR3 residues: CASRKTVGVTYEQYF. In DNA, the CDR3 is TGTGCCAGCAGAAAGACGGTAGGGGTAACCTACGAGCAGTACTTC.

The chain recombines TRBV3-1 (or the pseudogene TRBV3-2) with TRBJ1-3; D is uncertain. Trimming shortened V by 0 bases and J by 0 bases, and 6 bases separated the two germline ends. Germline V gene data show CDR1 as LGHDT and CDR2 as YNNKEL (reference sequence). The CDR3 contains 15 residues. The CDR3 nucleotides are TGTGCCAGCAGCCAAGATCTTATCTCTGGAAACACCATATATTTT. It is translated as CASSQDLISGNTIYF.

CDR3 in amino acids: CASSLARGSGTLRDTQYF. CDR3 coding DNA: TGTGCCAGCAGCTTAGCGAGGGGTAGCGGGACGCTTAGGGATACGCAGTATTTT. The chain joins TRBV7-2 to TRBJ2-3; the match to TRBD2 covers 8 bases. J gave up 6 bases and V 0 bases, and 14 bases lay outside the gene matches. Germline CDR1 SGHTA, CDR2 FQGNSA. CDR3 size: 18 residues.

This clone was seen more than once but under ten times. The chain couples TRBV6-2 or TRBV6-3 to TRBJ2-2; 8 bases fit TRBD2. V trimming: 2 bases; J trimming: 8 bases; junction bases outside the gene matches: 16. Germline CDR1 MNHEY, CDR2 SVGEGT. The CDR3 has 18 residues. The CDR3 loop is CASSYKTSGQPATGELFF. In nucleotides, the CDR3 is TGTGCCAGCAGTTACAAAACTAGCGGACAACCGGCAACTGGGGAGCTGTTTTTT.

The chain carries TRBV28 and TRBJ2-3; 8 bases match TRBD1. V was clipped by 4 bases and J by 4 bases; unmatched bases: 13. This CDR3 spans 17 amino acids. Germline V gene sequence: CDR1 MDHEN, CDR2 SYDVKM. The CDR3 nucleotides read TGTGCCAGCAGTTCAACGATGACAGGGGTCCTCCCAGATACGCAGTATTTT. Residues: CASSSTMTGVLPDTQYF.

This clone was found a few times. The chain joins TRBV4-1 to TRBJ1-6; 7 bases line up with TRBD1. This CDR3 is built from 17 residues. V lost 4 bases to trimming and J lost 7 bases; unmatched junction nucleotides: 13. Germline loops: CDR1 MGHRA, CDR2 YSYEKL. The CDR3 reads CASSPSRDRVPNSPLHF. In DNA, the CDR3 is TGCGCCAGCAGCCCTTCCCGGGACAGAGTGCCGAATTCACCCCTCCACTTT.

The chain has TRBV7-9 and TRBJ2-3; TRBD1 aligns across 11 bases. The CDR3 length is 17 residues. Germline lookup yields CDR1 SEHNR and CDR2 FQNEAQ (reference sequence). V was clipped by 5 bases and J by 4 bases; unmatched bases: 11. The CDR3 DNA reads TGTGCCAGCAGCCCCCTGCCCGGGACAGGGGGGCCAGATACGCAGTATTTT. Translated: CASSPLPGTGGPDTQYF.

In its sample, this clone was seen once. The V call is TRBV10-3, the J call TRBJ1-5; TRBD1 might be the D (6 bases). The CDR3 loop spans 13 amino acids. V was pared by 5 bases and J by 4 bases, with 9 bases between. CDR1 ENHRY and CDR2 SYGVKD come from the germline V gene. The CDR3 DNA sequence: TGTGCCATCAGTTTCACAGGGAATCAGCCCCAGCATTTT. Translated, it gives CAISFTGNQPQHF.

This clone has just a few counts. The rearrangement links TRBV6-5 to TRBJ1-5, with 7 positions matching TRBD1. CDR1 and CDR2 (germline): MNHEY, SVGAGI. The CDR3 runs 14 residues. J gave up 2 bases and V 5 bases, and 3 bases lay outside the gene matches. The CDR3 is CASSHRGGNQPQHF. CDR3 sequence (DNA): TGTGCCAGCAGTCACAGGGGTGGCAATCAGCCCCAGCATTTT.

Notes on this clone: This sample also contains other DNA sequences that code for the same CDR3. The chain links TRBV6-5 to TRBJ1-1; 7 bases line up with TRBD1. Germline loops: CDR1 MNHEY, CDR2 SVGAGI. V was clipped by 0 bases and J by 1 base; unmatched bases: 2. This CDR3 is 15 amino acids long. Here the CDR3 reads CASSYSRQGNTEAFF. For the CDR3, the DNA is TGTGCCAGCAGTTACTCCCGACAGGGGAACACTGAAGCTTTCTTT.

The rearrangement links TRBV5-6 to TRBJ1-4; the D is unclear. CDR1 and CDR2 (germline): SGHDT, YYEEEE. V was cut by 0 bases and J by 4 bases, with 10 bases left in between. The CDR3 extends over 15 amino acids. The CDR3 is CASSLGPPYNEKLFF. CDR3 DNA: TGTGCCAGCAGCTTGGGCCCTCCCTATAATGAAAAACTGTTTTTT.

J is TRBJ1-1 and V is TRBV6-1, with D maybe TRBD1 (5 bases). Germline values: CDR1 MNHNS, CDR2 SASEGT. The CDR3 totals 16 residues. The V end was cut by 1 base, the J end by 6 bases, with 18 bases between. CDR3 in DNA: TGTGCCAGCAGTGAAGTCGCAGGGCGCGGATTGTCTGAAGCTTTCTTT. Translated, it gives CASSEVAGRGLSEAFF.